This T cell receptor beta chain stems from a study of T cells in Graves' hyperthyroidism and ophthalmopathy. The germline V gene encodes CDR1 SGHTA and CDR2 FQGTGA. The V gene lost 2 bases and the J gene lost 2 bases, with 6 bases spanning the gap. The CDR3 contains 13 residues. Amplified TCR beta CDR3 regions came from RNA transcripts. Carried out on the TCR CDR3, a first-round RT-PCR used the HTBI primer set. TCRdb re-called the multiplex PCR reads with MiXCR, one entry per CDR3 protein. The top ten clones hold roughly 8% of a sample with about 710,000 distinct CDR3 sequences, less than 20% of them seen once.

This receptor was identified in a man aged 18 to 29 with Graves' hyperthyroidism. V gene TRBV7-3 combines with J gene TRBJ1-1; D remains ambiguous. The sequencing sample was made of blood. CDR3 nucleotides: TGTGCCAGCAGCTTACACGGAAACACTGAAGCTTTCTTT. This codes for CASSLHGNTEAFF.